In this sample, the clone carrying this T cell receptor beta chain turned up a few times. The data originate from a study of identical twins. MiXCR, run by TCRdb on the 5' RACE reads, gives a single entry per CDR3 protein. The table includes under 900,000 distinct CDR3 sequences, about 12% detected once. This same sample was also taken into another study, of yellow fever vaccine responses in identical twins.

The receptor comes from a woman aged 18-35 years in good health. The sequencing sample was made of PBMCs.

CDR3 sequence (DNA): TGTGCTAGTGGGACTCAGGGCAGCAATCAGCCCCAGCATTTT. This gives the protein CASGTQGSNQPQHF. The chain carries TRBV12-5 and TRBJ1-5; tentative D call: TRBD1 (5 bases). The ends were cut back, 6 bases at V and 1 base at J, with 10 bases in the middle. Germline V CDR1 and CDR2: LGHNT, FRNRAP. The CDR3 length is 14 residues.